The clone carrying this TCR beta chain appeared a few times. Its antigen is not identified. The CDR3 is 15 amino acids. The V and J ends lost 0 bases and 3 bases respectively, with 9 bases between them. The germline V gene encodes CDR1 SEHNR and CDR2 FQNEAQ (reference sequence). This specimen comes from a study of T-cell reconstitution after alpha-beta-depleted transplantation in children. Overall study findings and caveats: Some patients' high day-60 TCRbeta diversity was attributed to recipient cells surviving conditioning. At around two months after transplant, the alpha-beta T cells were reportedly derived from several hundred expanded clones that came from non-depleted graft cells. The main origin of T-cell counts and diversity one year after transplant was newly produced T cells.

Preparation of the TCRbeta library involved a method that used unique molecular identifiers. TCRdb reprocessed the PCR reads via MiXCR and lists one record per CDR3 protein. The data show roughly 5,100 distinct CDR3 sequences, 20% to 30% seen once. The origin of this receptor is a male patient between 2 and 9 years old who had a stem cell transplant for acute lymphoblastic leukemia, so the T cells may come from the graft donor. The rearrangement links TRBV7-9 to TRBJ1-5; TRBD1 is a possible D gene (5 bases). Sequenced material: PBMCs, mostly from graft donor cells, taken 60 days after TCRalphabeta/CD19-depleted stem cell transplant. The CDR3 sequence is CASSLAGATNQPQHF. As DNA, the CDR3 is TGTGCCAGCAGCTTAGCCGGGGCTACCAATCAGCCCCAGCATTTT.